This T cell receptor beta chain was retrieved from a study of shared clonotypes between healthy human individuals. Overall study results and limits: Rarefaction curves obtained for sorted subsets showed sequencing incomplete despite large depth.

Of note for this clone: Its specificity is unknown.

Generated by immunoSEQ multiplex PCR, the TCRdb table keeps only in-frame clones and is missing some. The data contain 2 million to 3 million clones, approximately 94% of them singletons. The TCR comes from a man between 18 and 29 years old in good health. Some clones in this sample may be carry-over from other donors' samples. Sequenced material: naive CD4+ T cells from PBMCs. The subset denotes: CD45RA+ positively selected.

The CDR3 region is CASALSGSNQPQHF. CDR3 DNA: TGTGCTAGCGCACTCTCCGGGAGCAATCAGCCCCAGCATTTT. The V call is TRBV12-5, the J call TRBJ1-5; the D is unclear. CDR3 length: 14 amino acids. The germline CDR1 and CDR2 sequences are LGHNT and FRNRAP. V lost 9 bases and J lost 1, with 13 bases in between.